Below, 20 T cell receptor beta chains from the same sample are listed, as sequenced in a study of blood T cell repertoires in COVID-19. Repertoires were generated with immunoSEQ multiplex PCR, while TCRdb's copy carries only in-frame clones and drops some. This table holds some 460,000 clones, about nine tenths found once. Sequencing input: PBMCs or T cells enriched from blood (not recorded which). The receptors were gathered from a woman in her late teens or twenties who had recovered from COVID-19.

The chain links TRBV7-8 to TRBJ1-1; 10 bases fit TRBD1. The CDR3 covers 16 residues. Looked up from germline, CDR1 is SGHVS and CDR2 is FQNEAQ. V trimming: 4 bases; J trimming: 10 bases; junction bases outside the gene matches: 15. CDR3: CASSSRDRGPKGRAFF. DNA for the CDR3: TGTGCCAGCAGCTCCCGGGACAGGGGCCCGAAGGGGCGAGCTTTCTTT.

The V call is TRBV6-1, the J call TRBJ1-4; D ambiguous. Trimming cost V 1 base and J 8 bases, with 11 bases left between them. The germline gives CDR1 MNHNS, CDR2 SASEGT. CDR3 length: 14 amino acids. The CDR3 nucleotides are TGTGCCAGCAGTGAAGGGGTGGGAGTGGAAAAACTGTTTTTT. Its protein product is CASSEGVGVEKLFF.

The J gene is TRBJ1-5, the V gene TRBV12-1. TRBV12-1 counts as a pseudogene. This CDR3 is 14 amino acids long. CDR3 in amino acids: CASAKGGGNQPQHF. CDR3 nucleotides: TGTGCCAGCGCTAAGGGGGGGGGCAATCAGCCCCAGCATTTT.

This clone was counted a single time. The genes are TRBV3-1 (or the pseudogene TRBV3-2) and TRBJ2-1; 9 bases fit TRBD1. The CDR3 has 15 residues. V shed 5 bases and J 1 base; nucleotides not matched to a gene: 3. The germline V gene encodes CDR1 LGHDT and CDR2 YNNKEL (reference sequence). CDR3 coding DNA: TGTGCCAGCAGCGTCGGGACAGGGTCCTACAATGAGCAGTTCTTC. Amino acid sequence: CASSVGTGSYNEQFF.

The chain recombines TRBV18 with TRBJ1-2; no reliable D call. CDR1 and CDR2 from the germline V gene are KGHSH and LQKENI. Trimming pared 2 bases from V and 7 bases from J, leaving 14 bases between. The CDR3 is 14 residues long. CDR3 residues: CASSPDPRAGGYTF. The CDR3 DNA is TGTGCCAGCTCACCAGACCCTCGGGCGGGTGGCTACACCTTC.

V and J are TRBV6-6 and TRBJ1-2; possibly TRBD1 for D (5 bases). Germline V gives CDR1 MNHNY, CDR2 SVGAGI (reference sequence). Trimming cost V 7 bases and J 4 bases, with 19 bases left between them. The CDR3 has 15 residues. The CDR3 region is CASKADDSTSYGYTF. The DNA for the CDR3 is TGTGCCAGCAAGGCAGATGACAGTACCAGCTATGGCTACACCTTC.

This clone was seen a few times. V is TRBV7-9 and J is TRBJ1-3; 10 bases line up with TRBD1. The CDR3 is 14 residues long. V lost 4 bases and J lost 6; bases outside the gene matches: 3. CDR1 and CDR2 (germline): SEHNR, FQNEAQ (reference sequence). DNA of the CDR3: TGTGCCAGCAGCTCGACAGGGGGCGAAAACACCATATATTTT. As protein: CASSSTGGENTIYF.

The gene calls are TRBV5-5 and TRBJ1-3, with D unresolved. Trimming stripped 1 base from V and 2 bases from J, with 7 bases between. Germline assignment: CDR1 SGHKS and CDR2 YYEKEE (reference sequence). The CDR3 runs to 14 residues. Here the CDR3 DNA reads TGTGCCAGCAGCTTGCAACAGCCTGGAAACACCATATATTTT. This translates into CASSLQQPGNTIYF.

The chain employs TRBV19 and TRBJ1-2; tentatively, D is TRBD1 (6 bases). The germline V gene encodes CDR1 LNHDA and CDR2 SQIVND (reference sequence). Trimming took off 4 bases at V and 4 bases at J, with 13 bases between the two ends. The CDR3 consists of 14 residues. CDR3 sequence: CASSTGEGAYGYTF. The DNA for the CDR3 is TGTGCCAGTAGTACAGGGGAAGGGGCCTATGGCTACACCTTC.

This clone was seen once. V and J are TRBV6-5 and TRBJ2-7; possibly TRBD1 for D (6 bases). There are 14 residues in the CDR3. Germline V gene sequence: CDR1 MNHEY, CDR2 SVGAGI. Trimming took 6 bases from V and 5 from J, leaving 17 bases between them. CDR3 coding DNA: TGTGCCAGCAGGTCGCTTACAGGGTTCGACGAGCAGTACTTC. Translation: CASRSLTGFDEQYF.

A few counts support this clone. The CDR3 nucleotides are TGTGCCAGCTCCCGCGAGCGGGGCGGAGGTGGCTACACCTTC. It is translated as CASSRERGGGGYTF. The chain combines TRBV18 with TRBJ1-2; possible D gene TRBD1, 5 bases. This CDR3 is 14 amino acids long. V lost 6 bases and J lost 7, with 18 bases in between. CDR1 is KGHSH, CDR2 LQKENI, per germline. The full variable domain, in which reference TRBV18 and TRBJ1-2 provide the parts outside the CDR3, is NAGVMQNPRHLVRRRGQEARLRCSPMKGHSHVYWYRQLPEEGLKFMVYLQKENIIDESGMPKERFSAEFPKEGPSILRIQQVVRGDSAAYFCASSRERGGGGYTFGSGTRLTVV.

The chain is built from TRBV1 and TRBJ2-7; the DNA was not compared with TRBD2, the D call given in the table. TRBV1 is assigned pseudogene status. The CDR3 has 13 residues. CDR3 in amino acids: CTLKSGGFYEQYF. CDR3 sequence (DNA): TGCACCCTAAAGAGCGGGGGGTTTTACGAGCAGTACTTC.

The J gene is TRBJ1-2, the V gene TRBV18; a weak D match, TRBD1 (5 bases). V lost 2 bases to trimming and J lost 8 bases, with 15 bases between them. The CDR3 length is 14 residues. Germline V gene lookup returns CDR1 KGHSH and CDR2 LQKENI. The CDR3 DNA follows: TGTGCCAGCTCACCATTGGGGCATTTCGAGGGCTACACCTTC. Its translation is CASSPLGHFEGYTF.

The chain is built from TRBV6-5 and TRBJ2-7, with 8 bases identical to TRBD1. J lost 3 bases, V lost 6 bases, and 10 bases had no gene match. Per germline, CDR1 MNHEY and CDR2 SVGAGI. This CDR3 contains 15 residues. CDR3: CASSDGTGTSYEQYF. Here the CDR3 DNA reads TGTGCCAGCAGCGACGGGACAGGAACAAGCTACGAGCAGTACTTC.

The V call is TRBV6-5, the J call TRBJ1-1, with D possibly being TRBD1 (5 bases). This CDR3 contains 14 residues. Germline loops: CDR1 MNHEY, CDR2 SVGAGI. The V end was cut by 4 bases, the J end by 5 bases, with 14 bases between. CDR3 in amino acids: CASSFDLQGTEAFF. As DNA, the CDR3 is TGTGCCAGCAGTTTTGACCTCCAGGGTACTGAAGCTTTCTTT.

This chain links TRBV11-2 with TRBJ1-2; D is undetermined. V was shortened by 2 bases and J by 0 bases, with 10 bases between the two germline ends. This CDR3 is built from 15 residues. CDR1 is SGHAT and CDR2 is FQNNGV in the germline V gene. CDR3 sequence reads: CASSLNVGTNYGYTF. CDR3 bases: TGTGCCAGCAGCTTAAATGTCGGTACTAACTATGGCTACACCTTC.

The genes are TRBV5-6 and TRBJ2-2, with 8 bases fitting TRBD1. Looked up from germline, CDR1 is SGHDT and CDR2 is YYEEEE. Trimming removed 4 bases from V and 7 bases from J; junction bases left unmatched: 9. The CDR3 runs to 15 residues. CDR3 sequence reads: CASSPNSRGRGELFF. DNA of the CDR3: TGTGCCAGCAGCCCGAACTCCAGGGGGCGCGGGGAGCTGTTTTTT.

The chain couples TRBV7-9 to TRBJ1-2, with TRBD1 identical over 8 bases. CDR3 length: 14 residues. J lost 5 bases, V lost 5 bases, and 7 bases had no gene match. CDR1 and CDR2 from the germline V gene are SEHNR and FQNEAQ (reference sequence). CDR3: CASSRTGNQYGYTF. The CDR3 DNA reads as TGTGCCAGCAGCCGGACAGGGAATCAATATGGCTACACCTTC.

The chain couples TRBV4-2 to TRBJ1-1; D unresolved. V lost 0 bases and J 12 bases, leaving 17 bases between the germline ends. The CDR3 has 14 amino acids. From germline, CDR1 is LGHNA and CDR2 YNFKEQ. For the CDR3, the DNA is TGTGCCAGCAGCCAAGATCGGGAGGCCCAAGGAACTTTCTTT. Translated: CASSQDREAQGTFF.

The CDR3 DNA reads TGTGCCAGCTCCCAACAGGGAGACACTGAAGCTTTCTTT. Protein product: CASSQQGDTEAFF. The chain employs TRBV7-9 and TRBJ1-1, with D possibly being TRBD1 (6 bases). The V gene's germline CDR1 is SEHNR and CDR2 FQNEAQ (reference sequence). CDR3 length: 13 amino acids. The V gene lost 8 bases and the J gene lost 3 bases, with 13 bases spanning the gap.